Listed below are T cell receptor beta chains from one sample, sequenced in a study of control samples from healthy donors and cancer patients. TCRdb keeps only in-frame clones here, not all; method: immunoSEQ multiplex PCR. The sample contains 150,000 or so clones, 75% to 95% of which appear only once. The sequencing input was blood. All receptors come from a man aged 18 to 30 in good health. Both conserved end residues are part of each CDR3. The D gene is left open where the match is weak. Clone size appears in some rows only: once, few, many, or a class for an expanded clone.

size: .; length: 13; D: .; J: TRBJ2-7; V: TRBV5-6; DNA: TGTGCCAGCAGCTTGGCACAGGCGTACGAGCAGTACTTC; CDR3: CASSLAQAYEQYF
size: once; length: 13; D: TRBD2; J: TRBJ2-4; V: TRBV29-1; DNA: TGCAGCGTCGCTCTAGCGGGGTCCGGCATTCAGTACTTC; CDR3: CSVALAGSGIQYF
size: once; length: 13; D: .; J: TRBJ2-5; V: TRBV7-3; DNA: TGTGCCAGCAGCTTTACAGGGAGACAGACCCAGTACTTC; CDR3: CASSFTGRQTQYF
size: .; length: 15; D: .; J: TRBJ2-7; V: TRBV6-5; DNA: TGTGCCAGCAGTTACCTCGGTGGGGGGACCTACGAGCAGTACTTC; CDR3: CASSYLGGGTYEQYF
size: .; length: 15; D: .; J: TRBJ1-4; V: TRBV4-3; DNA: TGCGCCAGCAGCCAAGATAGGCGAACTAATGAAAAACTGTTTTTT; CDR3: CASSQDRRTNEKLFF
size: .; length: 11; D: .; J: TRBJ2-3; V: TRBV2; DNA: TGTGCCAGCAGTGTGTTGGATACGCAGTATTTT; CDR3: CASSVLDTQYF
size: .; length: 15; D: TRBD2; J: TRBJ2-3; V: TRBV9; DNA: TGTGCCAGCAGCTATGGGACTAGCGGCACAGATACGCAGTATTTT; CDR3: CASSYGTSGTDTQYF
size: .; length: 13; D: TRBD1; J: TRBJ1-2; V: TRBV19; DNA: TGTGCCAGTAGCGGACAGGAGGGCTATGGCTACACCTTC; CDR3: CASSGQEGYGYTF
size: .; length: 15; D: .; J: TRBJ2-7; V: TRBV5-1; DNA: TGCGCCAGCAGCTTGGGATCCCTGGATATATACGAGCAGTACTTC; CDR3: CASSLGSLDIYEQYF
size: .; length: 13; D: .; J: TRBJ2-1; V: TRBV15; DNA: TGTGCCACCAGCGAGACTACTGGCAATGAGCAGTTCTTC; CDR3: CATSETTGNEQFF
size: .; length: 13; D: .; J: TRBJ2-7; V: TRBV5-4; DNA: TGTGCCAGCAGCTTGGGACCACTCTACGAGCAGTACTTC; CDR3: CASSLGPLYEQYF
size: .; length: 13; D: .; J: TRBJ1-4; V: TRBV2; DNA: TGTGCCAGCAAGAAAGGGATCGTTGAAAAACTGTTTTTT; CDR3: CASKKGIVEKLFF
size: .; length: 14; D: .; J: TRBJ1-1; V: TRBV18; DNA: TGTGCCAGCTCCCCTGGACTGCTGAACACTGAAGCTTTCTTT; CDR3: CASSPGLLNTEAFF
size: .; length: 15; D: .; J: TRBJ1-6; V: TRBV6-4; DNA: TGTGCCAGCAGTGACGGGTACAGCACCCATTCACCCCTCCACTTT; CDR3: CASSDGYSTHSPLHF
size: few; length: 12; D: .; J: TRBJ2-7; V: TRBV7-9; DNA: TGTGCCAGCAGCCAAAATCCCTACGAGCAGTACTTC; CDR3: CASSQNPYEQYF
size: .; length: 15; D: .; J: TRBJ1-1; V: TRBV18; DNA: TGTGCCAGCTCACCCCCGGGGGGGGTATGGACTGAAGCTTTCTTT; CDR3: CASSPPGGVWTEAFF
size: .; length: 15; D: .; J: TRBJ1-5; V: TRBV14; DNA: TGTGCCAGCAGCCCGTGGGGGGTGCGCAATCAGCCCCAGCATTTT; CDR3: CASSPWGVRNQPQHF
size: .; length: 15; D: TRBD1; J: TRBJ1-1; V: TRBV19; DNA: TGTGCCTCCACCCCCGAGGGGGCGCGGGTGGCTGAAGCTTTCTTT; CDR3: CASTPEGARVAEAFF
size: .; length: 13; D: .; J: TRBJ2-3; V: TRBV30; DNA: TGTGCCTGGAGTGGGGGTGGGACAGATACGCAGTATTTT; CDR3: CAWSGGGTDTQYF
size: .; length: 15; D: .; J: TRBJ2-6; V: TRBV7-2; DNA: TGTGCCAGCAGCTTAGGACGGACTTGGGCCAACGTCCTGACTTTC; CDR3: CASSLGRTWANVLTF
size: .; length: 14; D: .; J: TRBJ2-7; V: TRBV28; DNA: TGTGCCAGCAAGGTCGGCTCGCAACTCTACGAGCAGTACTTC; CDR3: CASKVGSQLYEQYF
size: once; length: 14; D: .; J: TRBJ2-7; V: TRBV19; DNA: TGTGCCAGTTCTCCGACTCTCGGTTTCCACGAGCAGTACTTC; CDR3: CASSPTLGFHEQYF
size: once; length: 15; D: TRBD2; J: TRBJ2-5; V: TRBV27; DNA: TGTGCCAGCAGTTTCCTACTAGCGGGGCAGGAGACCCAGTACTTC; CDR3: CASSFLLAGQETQYF
size: .; length: 11; D: .; J: TRBJ1-1; V: TRBV20-1; DNA: TGCAGTGCTAGAGATCGCGGAGAGGCTTTCTTT; CDR3: CSARDRGEAFF
size: once; length: 15; D: .; J: TRBJ1-1; V: TRBV5-1; DNA: TGCGCCAGCAGCTTGTTCGGGGAGAAGAACACTGAAGCTTTCTTT; CDR3: CASSLFGEKNTEAFF
size: .; length: 14; D: .; J: TRBJ1-1; V: TRBV30; DNA: TGTGCCTGGAGGATCCGAATAACCGGACAGGAAGCTTTCTTT; CDR3: CAWRIRITGQEAFF
size: .; length: 14; D: .; J: TRBJ2-7; V: TRBV7-9; DNA: TGTGCCAGCAGCTTGGGGGGACAGACCTACGAGCAGTACTTC; CDR3: CASSLGGQTYEQYF
size: .; length: 16; D: TRBD1; J: TRBJ1-4; V: TRBV5-6; DNA: TGTGCCAGCAGCTACAAGGACAGGGGAACTAATGAAAAACTGTTTTTT; CDR3: CASSYKDRGTNEKLFF
size: once; length: 16; D: .; J: TRBJ1-4; V: TRBV30; DNA: TGTGCCTGGAGTCCTAACGAAGGACGGTTTAATGAAAAACTGTTTTTT; CDR3: CAWSPNEGRFNEKLFF
size: .; length: 14; D: .; J: TRBJ2-4; V: TRBV28; DNA: TGTGCCAGCAGAACACTACTAGCCAAAAACATTCAGTACTTC; CDR3: CASRTLLAKNIQYF
size: .; length: 13; D: .; J: TRBJ1-1; V: TRBV6-2/TRBV6-3; DNA: TGTGCCAGCAGTCCCCAGATGAACACTGAAGCTTTCTTT; CDR3: CASSPQMNTEAFF
size: .; length: 18; D: .; J: TRBJ1-2; V: TRBV9; DNA: TGTGCCAGCAGCCCGTATTCCTCAGGTGGGACTTCGCGCTATGGCTACACCTTC; CDR3: CASSPYSSGGTSRYGYTF
size: .; length: 12; D: .; J: TRBJ1-5; V: TRBV12-5; DNA: TGTGCTAGTGGTAACGATGTTCAGCCCCAGCATTTT; CDR3: CASGNDVQPQHF
size: .; length: 18; D: TRBD2; J: TRBJ2-7; V: TRBV19; DNA: TGTGCCAGTAGTATAGCACTAGCGGGGGACCCCGCCTCCTACGAGCAGTACTTC; CDR3: CASSIALAGDPASYEQYF
size: .; length: 16; D: .; J: TRBJ1-6; V: TRBV5-1; DNA: TGCGCCAGCAGCTTGGCCCAGGGGTCAGGTAATTCACCCCTCCACTTT; CDR3: CASSLAQGSGNSPLHF
size: .; length: 16; D: .; J: TRBJ1-5; V: TRBV6-6; DNA: TGTGCCAGCAGTTACTTAGTCGGCCAGGGGAATCAGCCCCAGCATTTT; CDR3: CASSYLVGQGNQPQHF
size: .; length: 16; D: .; J: TRBJ1-2; V: TRBV7-3; DNA: TGTGCCAGCAGCAAGACTCAACATGGAGGTAGCGATGGCTACACCTTC; CDR3: CASSKTQHGGSDGYTF
size: .; length: 13; D: .; J: TRBJ2-2; V: TRBV5-1; DNA: TGCGCCAGCAGCTGGGGGAATACCGGGGAGCTGTTTTTT; CDR3: CASSWGNTGELFF
size: .; length: 13; D: .; J: TRBJ1-2; V: TRBV7-2; DNA: TGTGCCAGCAGCTTAGTCAGTATCTATGGCTACACCTTC; CDR3: CASSLVSIYGYTF
size: .; length: 16; D: .; J: TRBJ1-4; V: TRBV19; DNA: TGTGCCAGCGGGCGGAGGGAGGAGGCAACTAATGAAAAACTGTTTTTT; CDR3: CASGRREEATNEKLFF
size: .; length: 17; D: .; J: TRBJ1-1; V: TRBV5-1; DNA: TGCGCCAGCAGCCTGGGGGTCGGGGGCGCAGGGAACACTGAAGCTTTCTTT; CDR3: CASSLGVGGAGNTEAFF
size: .; length: 13; D: .; J: TRBJ1-4; V: TRBV5-5; DNA: TGTGCCAGCAGCTTGGTAGCAGGTGAAAAACTGTTTTTT; CDR3: CASSLVAGEKLFF
size: .; length: 15; D: .; J: TRBJ2-2; V: TRBV15; DNA: TGTGCCACCAGCAGGGATGAAGCGAACACCGGGGAGCTGTTTTTT; CDR3: CATSRDEANTGELFF
size: .; length: 14; D: .; J: TRBJ1-5; V: TRBV6-1; DNA: TGTGCCAGCAGTGAATTGGATCCGTATCAGCCCCAGCATTTT; CDR3: CASSELDPYQPQHF
size: .; length: 16; D: .; J: TRBJ2-3; V: TRBV9; DNA: TGTGCCAGCAGCAAGGGTGTCACCATCAACACAGATACGCAGTATTTT; CDR3: CASSKGVTINTDTQYF
size: .; length: 13; D: .; J: TRBJ2-2; V: TRBV6-2/TRBV6-3; DNA: TGTGCCAGCAGCAGGTTTAACACCGGGGAGCTGTTTTTT; CDR3: CASSRFNTGELFF
size: .; length: 12; D: .; J: TRBJ1-6; V: TRBV5-4; DNA: TGTGCCAGCAGTTGGGACATCGGATCCCTCCACTTT; CDR3: CASSWDIGSLHF
size: .; length: 14; D: .; J: TRBJ1-2; V: TRBV30; DNA: TGTGCCTGGAGGAGGAGGGGGGTTAACTATGGCTACACCTTC; CDR3: CAWRRRGVNYGYTF
size: .; length: 15; D: TRBD2; J: TRBJ2-1; V: TRBV19; DNA: TGTGCCAGTAGCGCTAGCGGGCTTATTAACAATGAGCAGTTCTTC; CDR3: CASSASGLINNEQFF
size: .; length: 14; D: TRBD1; J: TRBJ2-7; V: TRBV7-9; DNA: TGTGCCAGCAGCCCCGGGACAGGGGTTAACGAGCAGTACTTC; CDR3: CASSPGTGVNEQYF
size: .; length: 15; D: .; J: TRBJ1-1; V: TRBV24-1; DNA: TGTGCCACCAGTGATTCAGGTAACACAAACACTGAAGCTTTCTTT; CDR3: CATSDSGNTNTEAFF
size: .; length: 12; D: .; J: TRBJ1-6; V: TRBV6-5; DNA: TGTGCCAGCAGTTTAAACAATTCACCCCTCCACTTT; CDR3: CASSLNNSPLHF
size: .; length: 15; D: TRBD1; J: TRBJ1-5; V: TRBV19; DNA: TGTGCCAGTAGTAAGGACAGGGAAAACAATCAGCCCCAGCATTTT; CDR3: CASSKDRENNQPQHF